The 14 T cell receptor beta chains presented below share a single source sample, sequenced in a study of shared clonotypes between healthy human individuals. The data were produced by immunoSEQ multiplex PCR, yet TCRdb's version contains in-frame clones alone and is incomplete. The sample lists 550,000 to 600,000 clones, roughly four fifths occurring once. The specimen sequenced was PBMCs. These receptors originate from a woman in her forties in good health. Some clones in this sample may be carry-over from other donors' samples.

The rearrangement uses TRBV5-1 and TRBJ2-5, with D unresolved. The CDR3 covers 14 residues. The V end was cut by 2 bases, the J end by 2 bases, with 10 bases between. Germline V gene sequence: CDR1 SGHRS, CDR2 YFSETQ. In DNA, the CDR3 is TGCGCCAGCAGCTTATCAGCCCAACAAGAGACCCAGTACTTC. Amino acids: CASSLSAQQETQYF.

The chain is built from TRBV5-1 and TRBJ2-1, with D maybe TRBD2 (9 bases). CDR3 length equals 18 residues. V was shortened by 7 bases and J by 6 bases, with 29 bases between the two germline ends. CDR1 SGHRS and CDR2 YFSETQ come from the germline V gene. CDR3 amino acids: CASGPGTGGRAIPNEQFF. The CDR3 DNA follows: TGCGCCAGCGGCCCGGGGACAGGCGGGAGGGCGATACCCAATGAGCAGTTCTTC.

V is TRBV5-1 and J is TRBJ2-1, with 10 positions matching TRBD2. The CDR3 covers 14 residues. V trimming: 4 bases; J trimming: 5 bases; junction bases outside the gene matches: 3. The germline CDR1 and CDR2 sequences are SGHRS and YFSETQ. The CDR3 DNA follows: TGCGCCAGCAGCATCACTAGCGGGAACAATGAGCAGTTCTTC. Encoded protein: CASSITSGNNEQFF. Full variable domain (rest looked up from reference TRBV5-1 and TRBJ2-1): KAGVTQTPRYLIKTRGQQVTLSCSPISGHRSVSWYQQTPGQGLQFLFEYFSETQRNKGNFPGRFSGRQFSNSRSEMNVSTLELGDSALYLCASSITSGNNEQFFGPGTRLTVL.

V gene TRBV10-3 combines with J gene TRBJ1-3; D might be TRBD1 (5 bases). Germline-derived CDR1 and CDR2 are ENHRY and SYGVKD. V was clipped by 6 bases and J by 2 bases, with 14 bases between them. CDR3 size: 15 residues. DNA of the CDR3: TGTGCCATCAGGACGACTCTAGGGGCTGGAAACACCATATATTTT. Translating gives CAIRTTLGAGNTIYF.

The genes are TRBV28 and TRBJ2-7; 8 nucleotides line up with TRBD1. This CDR3 has 14 amino acids. Germline V lookup: CDR1 MDHEN, CDR2 SYDVKM. V shed 7 bases, J shed 5 bases, and the junction held 10 bases outside the gene matches. This chain's CDR3 is CASKRDRGLDEQYF. For the CDR3, the DNA is TGTGCCAGCAAACGCGACAGGGGCTTGGACGAGCAGTACTTC. Full variable domain (missing parts from reference TRBV28 and TRBJ2-7): DVKVTQSSRYLVKRTGEKVFLECVQDMDHENMFWYRQDPGLGLRLIYFSYDVKMKEKGDIPEGYSVSREKKERFSLILESASTNQTSMYLCASKRDRGLDEQYFGPGTRLTVT.

This clone has at least ten counts. Being one base from a much bigger clone, this may be a read error. The sample contains more than one DNA sequence encoding this CDR3. The rearrangement joins TRBV29-1 to TRBJ1-1; D is unresolved. With 6 bases removed from V and 6 bases from J, the gap between germline ends came to 14 bases. The CDR3 has 12 amino acids. CDR1 SQVTM and CDR2 ANQGSEA come from the germline V gene. CDR3 coding DNA: TGCAGCGTCGGAGACGGCCTGGCTGAAGCTTTCTTT. Its translation is CSVGDGLAEAFF.

A remark on this clone: Germline is not matched at one junction end, which may reflect a read error. The CDR3 here is CASSQDWGVEQYF. CDR3 coding DNA: TGCGCCAGCAGCCAAGATTGGGGCGTCGAGCAGTACTTC. The chain links TRBV7-2 to TRBJ2-7, with D perhaps TRBD1 (5 bases). The CDR3 spans 13 residues. Germline CDR1 reads SGHTA; CDR2 reads FQGNSA.

The chain couples TRBV21-1 to TRBJ2-7; TRBD1, as called in the table, went unchecked against the DNA. TRBV21-1 is a listed pseudogene. The CDR3 has 15 amino acids. CDR3 loop: CASSKGRTGSYEQYF. The CDR3, as DNA: TGTGCCAGCAGCAAAGGGAGGACAGGCTCCTACGAGCAGTACTTC.

The chain employs TRBV7-9 and TRBJ2-7; TRBD2 aligns across 9 bases. With 11 bases clipped from V and 2 bases from J, the junction kept 10 bases outside the gene matches. CDR1 and CDR2 (germline): SEHNR, FQNEAQ (reference sequence). CDR3 length: 14 amino acids. The CDR3 sequence is CALLWREGTYEQYF. The CDR3 DNA is TGTGCCCTACTGTGGCGGGAGGGAACCTACGAGCAGTACTTC.

The chain's CDR3 is CASTPDRSTDTQYF. CDR3 DNA sequence: TGTGCCAGTACCCCGGACAGAAGCACAGATACGCAGTATTTT. The chain joins TRBV19 to TRBJ2-3; D is possibly TRBD1 (6 bases). The CDR3 is 14 residues long. CDR1 LNHDA and CDR2 SQIVND come from the germline V gene (reference sequence). V lost 7 bases to trimming and J lost 0 bases, with 11 bases between them.

This chain connects TRBV11-2 to TRBJ2-7; D is uncertain. Germline V gives CDR1 SGHAT, CDR2 FQNNGV. The V and J ends lost 1 base and 2 bases respectively, with 6 bases between them. This CDR3 has 13 residues. The DNA for the CDR3 is TGTGCCAGCAGCTTAGGACACCCCTACGAGCAGTACTTC. Amino acid sequence: CASSLGHPYEQYF.

The chain recombines TRBV5-6 with TRBJ1-4; no firm D call. The CDR3 has 12 residues. Germline V gives CDR1 SGHDT, CDR2 YYEEEE. The V end was cut by 0 bases, the J end by 8 bases, with 5 bases between. As DNA, the CDR3 is TGTGCCAGCAGCTTGGGGGTGGAAAAACTGTTTTTT. Translating it yields CASSLGVEKLFF.

The chain uses TRBV28 and TRBJ1-5, with unresolved D. This CDR3 has 14 residues. Germline V gene lookup returns CDR1 MDHEN and CDR2 SYDVKM. V was cut by 6 bases and J by 6 bases, with 15 bases left in between. Here the CDR3 DNA reads TGTGCCAGCAGCCCCGTCGGTCTACTTCAGCCCCAGCATTTT. Translating gives CASSPVGLLQPQHF.

This clone appeared a few times. Other nucleotide sequences from this sample produce the same CDR3. The chain is built from TRBV5-4 and TRBJ1-1, with D perhaps matching TRBD1 (6 bases). This CDR3 is built from 16 residues. Germline V lookup: CDR1 SGHNT, CDR2 YYREEE (reference sequence). V shed 0 bases and J shed 3 bases, with 15 bases lying between them. The CDR3 DNA is TGTGCCAGCAGCTTGGCCAGGGGTTTTTCGGACACTGAAGCTTTCTTT. It encodes CASSLARGFSDTEAFF. Full variable domain (rest looked up from reference TRBV5-4 and TRBJ1-1): ETGVTQSPTHLIKTRGQQVTLRCSSQSGHNTVSWYQQALGQGPQFIFQYYREEENGRGNFPPRFSGLQFPNYSSELNVNALELDDSALYLCASSLARGFSDTEAFFGQGTRLTVV.